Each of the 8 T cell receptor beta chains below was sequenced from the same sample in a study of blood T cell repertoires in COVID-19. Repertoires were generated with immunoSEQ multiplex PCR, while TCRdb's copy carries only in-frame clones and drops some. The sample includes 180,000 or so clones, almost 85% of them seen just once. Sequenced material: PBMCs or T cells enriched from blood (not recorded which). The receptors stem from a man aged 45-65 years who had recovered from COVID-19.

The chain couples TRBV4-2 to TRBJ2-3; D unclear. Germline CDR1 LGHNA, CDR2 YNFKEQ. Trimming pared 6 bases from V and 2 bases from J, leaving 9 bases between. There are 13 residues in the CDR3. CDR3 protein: CASRTFSTDTQYF. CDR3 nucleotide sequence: TGTGCCAGCAGGACTTTCTCCACAGATACGCAGTATTTT.

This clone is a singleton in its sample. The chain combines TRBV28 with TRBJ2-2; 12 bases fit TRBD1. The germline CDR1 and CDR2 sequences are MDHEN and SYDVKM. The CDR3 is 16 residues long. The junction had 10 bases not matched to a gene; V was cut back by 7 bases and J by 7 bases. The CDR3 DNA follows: TGTGCCAGCATTAACCGGGACAGGGGGCATGGCGGGGAGCTGTTTTTT. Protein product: CASINRDRGHGGELFF.

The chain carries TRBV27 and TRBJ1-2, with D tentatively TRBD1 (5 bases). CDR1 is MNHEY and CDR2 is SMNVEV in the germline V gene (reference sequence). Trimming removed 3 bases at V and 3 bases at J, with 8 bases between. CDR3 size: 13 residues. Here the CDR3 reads CASSFTGYYGYTF. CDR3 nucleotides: TGTGCCAGCAGTTTTACAGGATACTATGGCTACACCTTC.

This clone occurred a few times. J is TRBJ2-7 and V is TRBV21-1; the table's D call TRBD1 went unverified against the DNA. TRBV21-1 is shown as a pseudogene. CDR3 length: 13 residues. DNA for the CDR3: TGTGCCAGGATCGACAGGGGCCCTAACGAGCAGTACTTC. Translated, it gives CARIDRGPNEQYF.

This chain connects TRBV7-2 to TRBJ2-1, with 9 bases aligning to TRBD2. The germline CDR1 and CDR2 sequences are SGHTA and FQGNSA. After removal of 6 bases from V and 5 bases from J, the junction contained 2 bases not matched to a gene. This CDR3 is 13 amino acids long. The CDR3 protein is CASRGGGDNEQFF. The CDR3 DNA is TGTGCCAGCAGGGGCGGGGGGGACAATGAGCAGTTCTTC.

The CDR3 loop reads CASRYRDRGTREQYF. CDR3 bases: TGTGCCAGCAGATACCGGGACAGGGGTACTCGGGAGCAGTACTTC. This chain connects TRBV27 to TRBJ2-7, with TRBD1 identical over 10 bases. The CDR3 consists of 15 residues. V lost 6 bases, J lost 7 bases, and 12 bases stayed unmatched. Germline V gene lookup returns CDR1 MNHEY and CDR2 SMNVEV (reference sequence).

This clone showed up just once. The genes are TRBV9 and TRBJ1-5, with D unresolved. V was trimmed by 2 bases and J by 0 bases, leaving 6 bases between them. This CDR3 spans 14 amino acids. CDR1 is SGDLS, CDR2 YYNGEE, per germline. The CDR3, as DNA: TGTGCCAGCAGCGTGAGTGATAGCAATCAGCCCCAGCATTTT. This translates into CASSVSDSNQPQHF.

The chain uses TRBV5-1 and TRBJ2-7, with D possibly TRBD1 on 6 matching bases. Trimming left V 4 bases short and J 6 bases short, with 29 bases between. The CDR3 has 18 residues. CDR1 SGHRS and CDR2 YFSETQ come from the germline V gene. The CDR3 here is CASSQPNTTGRWGGEQYF. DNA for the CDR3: TGCGCCAGCAGCCAGCCTAATACGACAGGCCGCTGGGGCGGCGAGCAGTACTTC.